This TCR beta chain was recovered during a study of cytomegalovirus exposure and HLA in healthy donors. General study findings and limits: Most likely, a cluster of highly shared sequence variants arose as a sequencing artifact. Segments of the TCR beta V type were, in most cases, productive about 87% or about 30% of the time in an earlier analysis.

From germline, CDR1 is MNHEY and CDR2 SMNVEV (reference sequence). The V gene end was trimmed by 6 bases and the J gene end by 5 bases; junction bases not matched to a gene: 16. The CDR3 contains 17 residues. On this clone itself: Antigen specificity is unknown.

PCR involved 60 Vbeta and 13 Jbeta primers. The assay was immunoSEQ multiplex PCR, and TCRdb's table has in-frame clones only and misses some. The sample carries over 110,000 clones, approximately 80% recorded once. Sequenced sample: PBMCs. The receptor was derived from a female donor in good health and CMV-seronegative. The V and J genes are TRBV27 and TRBJ1-1; 9 nucleotides align to TRBD1. CDR3 DNA: TGTGCCAGCAGAAATATGGCCGGGACAGGGTGGGGAACTGAAGCTTTCTTT. Translation gives CASRNMAGTGWGTEAFF.